Listed below are T cell receptor beta chains from one sample, sequenced in a study of response to subunit inactivated influenza vaccine. TCRdb reprocessed the RT-PCR reads via MiXCR and lists one record per CDR3 protein. The data show 650,000 to 800,000 distinct CDR3 sequences, more than 11% seen once. The material sequenced was PBMCs from blood, taken 14 to 15 days before vaccination. The receptors were gathered from a man in his fifties or sixties who received an inactivated influenza vaccine. CDR3s include the opening cysteine and the closing phenylalanine or tryptophan. Each record gives: V gene, D gene, clone size, J gene, CDR3 protein, CDR3 DNA. D genes are given only for firm matches. Rows give clone size only sometimes, using once, few, many, or a class for an expanded clone.

v_gene: TRBV10-3
d_gene: NA
abundance: many
j_gene: TRBJ1-5
CDR3aa: CAISEDTNQPQHF
CDR3nt: TGTGCCATCAGTGAGGATACTAATCAGCCCCAGCATTTT

v_gene: TRBV10-3
d_gene: NA
abundance: few
j_gene: TRBJ1-5
CDR3aa: CAISLQNNQPQHF
CDR3nt: TGTGCCATCAGTCTACAAAACAATCAGCCCCAGCATTTT

v_gene: TRBV6-5
d_gene: NA
abundance: few
j_gene: TRBJ2-7
CDR3aa: CASSYSDSNYEQYF
CDR3nt: TGTGCCAGCAGTTACTCGGACTCAAATTACGAGCAGTACTTC

v_gene: TRBV12-3/TRBV12-4
d_gene: NA
abundance: few
j_gene: TRBJ2-5
CDR3aa: CASSLMWETVGKTQYF
CDR3nt: TGTGCCAGCAGTTTAATGTGGGAGACGGTGGGAAAGACCCAGTACTTC

v_gene: TRBV29-1
d_gene: NA
abundance: NA
j_gene: TRBJ1-1
CDR3aa: CSTSMGETEAFF
CDR3nt: TGCAGCACCTCAATGGGGGAGACTGAAGCTTTCTTT

v_gene: TRBV5-1
d_gene: TRBD2
abundance: few
j_gene: TRBJ2-1
CDR3aa: CASSLATSGGYNEQFF
CDR3nt: TGCGCCAGCAGCTTGGCAACTAGCGGGGGTTACAATGAGCAGTTCTTC

v_gene: TRBV7-9
d_gene: NA
abundance: few
j_gene: TRBJ2-2
CDR3aa: CASSLKGNTGELFF
CDR3nt: TGTGCCAGCAGCTTAAAGGGGAACACCGGGGAGCTGTTTTTT

v_gene: TRBV5-1
d_gene: TRBD1
abundance: NA
j_gene: TRBJ2-1
CDR3aa: CASSLSADRPGQFF
CDR3nt: TGCGCCAGCAGCTTGAGTGCGGACAGGCCGGGGCAGTTCTTC

v_gene: TRBV7-6
d_gene: NA
abundance: many
j_gene: TRBJ2-2
CDR3aa: CASSSMAGTTGELFF
CDR3nt: TGTGCCAGCAGCTCCATGGCGGGTACTACCGGGGAGCTGTTTTTT

v_gene: TRBV4-2
d_gene: NA
abundance: NA
j_gene: TRBJ1-4
CDR3aa: CASSQDRTINEKLFF
CDR3nt: TGTGCCAGCAGCCAAGATCGGACAATTAATGAAAAACTGTTTTTT

v_gene: TRBV7-9
d_gene: NA
abundance: NA
j_gene: TRBJ2-7
CDR3aa: CASSPPRGTESTEQYF
CDR3nt: TGTGCCAGCAGCCCTCCACGGGGGACCGAGAGCACCGAGCAGTACTTC

v_gene: TRBV6-1
d_gene: NA
abundance: NA
j_gene: TRBJ2-1
CDR3aa: CASSEGLEVGEQFF
CDR3nt: TGTGCCAGCAGTGAAGGTTTGGAGGTCGGTGAGCAGTTCTTC

v_gene: TRBV27
d_gene: TRBD1
abundance: NA
j_gene: TRBJ2-7
CDR3aa: CASSLSPDRRYEQYF
CDR3nt: TGTGCCAGCAGTTTATCCCCGGACAGGCGCTACGAGCAGTACTTC

v_gene: TRBV4-1
d_gene: TRBD2
abundance: many
j_gene: TRBJ2-7
CDR3aa: CASSQTSGGGYEQYF
CDR3nt: TGCGCCAGCAGCCAAACTAGCGGGGGGGGTTACGAGCAGTACTTC

v_gene: TRBV21-1
d_gene: NA
abundance: NA
j_gene: TRBJ2-7
CDR3aa: CASSKARGTSGSSYEQYF
CDR3nt: TGTGCCAGCAGCAAAGCGCGGGGGACTAGCGGGTCCTCCTACGAGCAGTACTTC

v_gene: TRBV5-1
d_gene: TRBD2
abundance: few
j_gene: TRBJ2-1
CDR3aa: CASSGGGTSGSDEQFF
CDR3nt: TGCGCCAGCAGCGGAGGAGGGACTAGCGGGAGTGATGAGCAGTTCTTC

v_gene: TRBV15
d_gene: NA
abundance: NA
j_gene: TRBJ1-4
CDR3aa: CATSTGHSFGGEKLFF
CDR3nt: TGTGCCACCAGCACGGGACACTCTTTTGGGGGCGAAAAACTGTTTTTT

v_gene: TRBV29-1
d_gene: NA
abundance: few
j_gene: TRBJ2-3
CDR3aa: CSVVASASTDTQYF
CDR3nt: TGCAGCGTTGTTGCTAGCGCTAGCACAGATACGCAGTATTTT

v_gene: TRBV7-2
d_gene: NA
abundance: NA
j_gene: TRBJ2-2
CDR3aa: CASSLMRSTGELFF
CDR3nt: TGTGCCAGCAGCTTAATGAGGAGCACCGGGGAGCTGTTTTTT